These T cell receptor beta chains were read from a single sample in a study of shared clonotypes between healthy human individuals. Some clones are missing from TCRdb's copy, which holds only in-frame ones; the method was immunoSEQ multiplex PCR. The data hold about 490,000 clones, with about 79% observed a single time. The sequencing sample was made of PBMCs. The receptors were gathered from a woman aged 35 to 49 in good health. Some clones in this sample may be carry-over from other donors' samples. Both conserved end residues are part of each CDR3. Fields, in order: clone size, V gene, J gene, D gene, CDR3 DNA, CDR3 protein. The D gene is left open where the match is weak. Expanded clones get a size class; other rows say once, few or many, or leave the size out.

size: -
V: TRBV28
J: TRBJ1-2
D: -
DNA: TGTGCCAGCAGTTTATATGACGGTACTAACTATGGCTACACCTTC
CDR3: CASSLYDGTNYGYTF

size: -
V: TRBV28
J: TRBJ1-4
D: -
DNA: TGTGCCAGCAGCCCAACAGCCGGGGCGGCAACTAATGAAAAACTGTTTTTT
CDR3: CASSPTAGAATNEKLFF

size: -
V: TRBV6-5
J: TRBJ1-2
D: TRBD1
DNA: TGTGCCAGCAGTTACTCAGGCAGGGGGCTGGCGGGCTACACCTTC
CDR3: CASSYSGRGLAGYTF

size: few
V: TRBV19
J: TRBJ2-1
D: TRBD2
DNA: TGTGCCAGTAGTCCCGAGACTAGCGGGGCAAACTACAATGAGCAGTTCTTC
CDR3: CASSPETSGANYNEQFF

size: -
V: TRBV28
J: TRBJ1-5
D: TRBD1
DNA: TGTGCCAGCAGACCCGGGACAGCCCTCAATCAGCCCCAGCATTTT
CDR3: CASRPGTALNQPQHF

size: -
V: TRBV19
J: TRBJ2-5
D: -
DNA: TGTGCCAGTAGCGAGAGGGCGGAGACCCAGTACTTC
CDR3: CASSERAETQYF

size: -
V: TRBV4-2
J: TRBJ1-5
D: -
DNA: TGTGCCAGCAGCCAAGATTTGTCAGATCATCAGCCCCAGCATTTT
CDR3: CASSQDLSDHQPQHF

size: -
V: TRBV6-1
J: TRBJ2-3
D: -
DNA: TGTGCCAGCAGACGGGACTCCATGGCCACAGATACGCAGTATTTT
CDR3: CASRRDSMATDTQYF

size: -
V: TRBV6-6
J: TRBJ1-5
D: -
DNA: TGTGCCAGCAGTTACTCCGACGGGGACCGGCCCCAGCATTTT
CDR3: CASSYSDGDRPQHF

size: -
V: TRBV18
J: TRBJ1-5
D: TRBD1
DNA: TGTGCCAGCTCACCAGGGACAGGGTCTCATCAGCCCCAGCATTTT
CDR3: CASSPGTGSHQPQHF

size: once
V: TRBV18
J: TRBJ2-1
D: TRBD2
DNA: TGTGCCAGCTCAGACCCTAGCGGGAGGTCCTACAATGAGCAGTTCTTC
CDR3: CASSDPSGRSYNEQFF

size: -
V: TRBV7-9
J: TRBJ2-1
D: -
DNA: TGTGCCAGCAGCAAACAGAACAATGAGCAGTTCTTC
CDR3: CASSKQNNEQFF

size: -
V: TRBV5-4
J: TRBJ2-6
D: -
DNA: TGTGCCAGCAGCTTGGGTGGCGCAAGCTCTGGGGCCAACGTCCTGACTTTC
CDR3: CASSLGGASSGANVLTF

size: -
V: TRBV11-2
J: TRBJ2-2
D: TRBD2
DNA: TGTGCCAGCAGCCTACGTCTAGCGGGAGGGACGAACACCGGGGAGCTGTTTTTT
CDR3: CASSLRLAGGTNTGELFF

size: -
V: TRBV28
J: TRBJ1-1
D: TRBD1
DNA: TGTGCCAGCAGTTTAAGACAGGGGCCCTTGAACACTGAAGCTTTCTTT
CDR3: CASSLRQGPLNTEAFF

size: -
V: TRBV28
J: TRBJ2-7
D: TRBD1
DNA: TGTGCCAGCAGCCCTGGGACAGGGGGCCGCTACGAGCAGTACTTC
CDR3: CASSPGTGGRYEQYF

size: -
V: TRBV7-9
J: TRBJ2-1
D: -
DNA: TGTGCCAGCAGCACACTAGGTTATGAGCAGTTCTTC
CDR3: CASSTLGYEQFF

size: -
V: TRBV29-1
J: TRBJ1-1
D: -
DNA: TGCAGCGTTGAATATAGGGGGGTTAACACTGAAGCTTTCTTT
CDR3: CSVEYRGVNTEAFF

size: -
V: TRBV7-6
J: TRBJ2-1
D: -
DNA: TGTGCCAGCAGCTTAGGCTCCTTGGGCACCTACAATGAGCAGTTCTTC
CDR3: CASSLGSLGTYNEQFF

size: once
V: TRBV7-3
J: TRBJ2-1
D: -
DNA: TGTGCCAGCAGCTCCACCGGGAGCAGCACTGAGCAGTTCTTC
CDR3: CASSSTGSSTEQFF

size: -
V: TRBV5-1
J: TRBJ2-1
D: -
DNA: TGCGCCAGCAGCTTGGAGCCGGGAAGAAATGAGCAGTTCTTC
CDR3: CASSLEPGRNEQFF

size: -
V: TRBV6-5
J: TRBJ2-1
D: TRBD1
DNA: TGTGCCAGCAGTTACGGGACAGGGCTCTACAATGAGCAGTTCTTC
CDR3: CASSYGTGLYNEQFF

size: few
V: TRBV4-2
J: TRBJ1-1
D: TRBD1
DNA: TGTGCCAGCAGCCAAGATCCTGGACAGGGTCGGACTGAAGCTTTCTTT
CDR3: CASSQDPGQGRTEAFF

size: -
V: TRBV15
J: TRBJ1-3
D: -
DNA: TGTGCCACCAGCAGGGACCTTCAGGGTTTGGGAAACACCATATATTTT
CDR3: CATSRDLQGLGNTIYF

size: -
V: TRBV6-6
J: TRBJ2-2
D: TRBD2
DNA: TGTGCCAGCAGTTACACTAGCGGGAACACCGGGGAGCTGTTTTTT
CDR3: CASSYTSGNTGELFF

size: -
V: TRBV5-4
J: TRBJ2-7
D: TRBD2
DNA: TGTGCCAGCAGCCGGGGGACTAAGCCCTACGAGCAGTACTTC
CDR3: CASSRGTKPYEQYF

size: -
V: TRBV5-1
J: TRBJ2-7
D: -
DNA: TGCGCCAGCAGCGCCGGTGGGGAGCAGTACTTC
CDR3: CASSAGGEQYF

size: few
V: TRBV2
J: TRBJ2-7
D: TRBD1
DNA: TGTGCCAGCAGTGACCCAGGGGGCGTATCCTACGAGCAGTACTTC
CDR3: CASSDPGGVSYEQYF

size: -
V: TRBV11-2
J: TRBJ2-2
D: TRBD1
DNA: TGTGCCAGCAGCTCCCCCCCGGGACAGCCGAACACCGGGGAGCTGTTTTTT
CDR3: CASSSPPGQPNTGELFF

size: -
V: TRBV28
J: TRBJ1-2
D: TRBD1
DNA: TGTGCCCTCACACCTGGGACAGGGGAGAATGGCTACACCTTC
CDR3: CALTPGTGENGYTF

size: -
V: TRBV2
J: TRBJ2-1
D: TRBD2
DNA: TGTGCCAGCAGTTCAGCGGGAGGGACATCCAGTGAGCAGTTCTTC
CDR3: CASSSAGGTSSEQFF

size: -
V: TRBV29-1
J: TRBJ1-1
D: TRBD1
DNA: TGCAGCGTTTCCCCCGTGGGACAGGGGGCCACTGAAGCTTTCTTT
CDR3: CSVSPVGQGATEAFF

size: -
V: TRBV2
J: TRBJ2-7
D: -
DNA: TGTGCCAGCAGTGCCACGGCCTACGAGCAGTACTTC
CDR3: CASSATAYEQYF

size: -
V: TRBV25-1
J: TRBJ1-1
D: TRBD1
DNA: TGTGCCAGCAGTGGAGGACAGGGCTTACTGAGAATCGCTGAAGCTTTCTTT
CDR3: CASSGGQGLLRIAEAFF

size: few
V: TRBV27
J: TRBJ2-2
D: TRBD2
DNA: TGTGCCAGCAGGATAGCGGGAGTAGGCTTCGGGGAGCTGTTTTTT
CDR3: CASRIAGVGFGELFF

size: -
V: TRBV27
J: TRBJ1-5
D: TRBD1
DNA: TGTGCCAGCAGGGAGACAGGGGTATGGTACAGCAATCAGCCCCAGCATTTT
CDR3: CASRETGVWYSNQPQHF

size: -
V: TRBV15
J: TRBJ2-2
D: TRBD2
DNA: TGTGCCACCAGCAGACTCCCCGGGACTAGCGCCCGCACCGGGGAGCTGTTTTTT
CDR3: CATSRLPGTSARTGELFF

size: -
V: TRBV7-2
J: TRBJ2-4
D: TRBD1
DNA: TGTGCCAGCAGCTTAAGCAGGGGGCGTGGAAACATTCAGTACTTC
CDR3: CASSLSRGRGNIQYF

size: -
V: TRBV7-6
J: TRBJ2-7
D: TRBD2
DNA: TGTGCCAGCAGCTTAGATCCTAGCGGGAGGGATTTAAGCTCCTACGAGCAGTACTTC
CDR3: CASSLDPSGRDLSSYEQYF

size: -
V: TRBV7-9
J: TRBJ2-3
D: -
DNA: TGTGCCAGCAGCCTAACACAGGGACCCACAGATACGCAGTATTTT
CDR3: CASSLTQGPTDTQYF

size: -
V: TRBV5-4
J: TRBJ1-1
D: TRBD1
DNA: TGTGCCAGCAGCTTGGTCAGTACAGGGGTCACTGAAGCTTTCTTT
CDR3: CASSLVSTGVTEAFF

size: few
V: TRBV7-9
J: TRBJ2-1
D: TRBD2
DNA: TGTGCCAGCAGCTCGTATTGGACTAGCGGGAGCAGGGCGCAGTTCTTC
CDR3: CASSSYWTSGSRAQFF

size: -
V: TRBV18
J: TRBJ2-7
D: -
DNA: TGTGCCAGTTCACCAGGTGGGGTTGGAGGATACGAGCAGTACTTC
CDR3: CASSPGGVGGYEQYF